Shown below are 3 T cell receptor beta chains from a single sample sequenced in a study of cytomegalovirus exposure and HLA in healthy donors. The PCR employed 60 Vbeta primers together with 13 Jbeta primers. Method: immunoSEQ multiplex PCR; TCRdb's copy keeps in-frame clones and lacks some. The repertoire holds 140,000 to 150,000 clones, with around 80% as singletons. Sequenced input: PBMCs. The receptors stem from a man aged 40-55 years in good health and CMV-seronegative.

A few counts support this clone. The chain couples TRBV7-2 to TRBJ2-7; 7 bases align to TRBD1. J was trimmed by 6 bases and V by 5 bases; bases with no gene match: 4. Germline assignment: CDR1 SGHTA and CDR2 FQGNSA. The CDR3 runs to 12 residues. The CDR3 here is CASSPNRGEQYF. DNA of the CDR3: TGTGCCAGCAGCCCCAACAGGGGCGAGCAGTACTTC.

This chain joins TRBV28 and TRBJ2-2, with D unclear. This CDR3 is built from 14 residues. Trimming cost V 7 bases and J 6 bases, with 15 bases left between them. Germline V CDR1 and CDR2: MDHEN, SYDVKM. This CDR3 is CASNIATFPGELFF. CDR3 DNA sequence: TGTGCCAGCAACATCGCGACATTCCCCGGGGAGCTGTTTTTT.

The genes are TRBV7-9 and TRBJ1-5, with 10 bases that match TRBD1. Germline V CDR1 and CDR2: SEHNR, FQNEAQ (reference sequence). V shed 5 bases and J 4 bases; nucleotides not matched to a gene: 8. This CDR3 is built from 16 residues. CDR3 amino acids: CASSIRTGGGNQPQHF. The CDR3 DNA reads TGTGCCAGCAGCATACGGACAGGGGGAGGAAATCAGCCCCAGCATTTT.